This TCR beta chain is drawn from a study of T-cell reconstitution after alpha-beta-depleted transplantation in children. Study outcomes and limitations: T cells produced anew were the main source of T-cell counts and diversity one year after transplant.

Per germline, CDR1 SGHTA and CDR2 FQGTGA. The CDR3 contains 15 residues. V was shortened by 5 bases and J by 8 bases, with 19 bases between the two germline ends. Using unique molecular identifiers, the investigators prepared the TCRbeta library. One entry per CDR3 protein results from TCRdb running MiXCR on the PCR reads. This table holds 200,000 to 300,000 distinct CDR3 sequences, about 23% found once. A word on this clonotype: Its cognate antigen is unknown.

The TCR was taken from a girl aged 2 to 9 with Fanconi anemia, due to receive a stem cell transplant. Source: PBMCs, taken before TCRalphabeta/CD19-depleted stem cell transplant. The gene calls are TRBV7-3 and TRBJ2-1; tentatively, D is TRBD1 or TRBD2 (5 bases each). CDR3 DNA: TGTGCCAGCAGCCCCTCCGGGACCATACACCATGAGCAGTTCTTC. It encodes CASSPSGTIHHEQFF.